Below, 11 T cell receptor beta chains from the same sample are listed, as sequenced in a study of blood T cell repertoires in COVID-19. The repertoire was sequenced with immunoSEQ multiplex PCR; TCRdb's copy has only in-frame clones and lacks some. The profile shows 220,000 or so clones, more than 65% of them singletons. The sample consisted of peripheral blood. The source of these receptors is a woman in her 30s who had recovered from COVID-19.

The chain joins TRBV14 to TRBJ2-1; 13 bases fit TRBD2. Per the germline V gene, CDR1 is SGHDN and CDR2 is FVKESK. There are 19 residues in the CDR3. Trimming took 0 bases from V and 0 from J; bases not matched to a gene: 5. The CDR3: CASSQDGLAGVRSYNEQFF. As DNA, the CDR3 is TGTGCCAGCAGCCAAGATGGACTAGCGGGAGTCCGCTCCTACAATGAGCAGTTCTTC. Full variable domain (outside the CDR3, taken from reference TRBV14 and TRBJ2-1): EAGVTQFPSHSVIEKGQTVTLRCDPISGHDNLYWYRRVMGKEIKFLLHFVKESKQDESGMPNNRFLAERTGGTYSTLKVQPAELEDSGVYFCASSQDGLAGVRSYNEQFFGPGTRLTVL.

The rearrangement joins TRBV7-9 to TRBJ1-3; possible D gene TRBD1, 5 bases. The CDR3 covers 15 residues. V lost 5 bases and J 0 bases, leaving 11 bases between the germline ends. Germline V gives CDR1 SEHNR, CDR2 FQNEAQ (reference sequence). CDR3 DNA sequence: TGTGCCAGCAGCCCAGGACACCACTCTGGAAACACCATATATTTT. Its protein product is CASSPGHHSGNTIYF.

The chain joins TRBV6-1 to TRBJ1-6, with 9 positions matching TRBD1. CDR3 length: 17 residues. Trimming removed 4 bases from V and 10 bases from J; junction bases left unmatched: 14. Germline CDR1 MNHNS, CDR2 SASEGT. CDR3 sequence: CASSVTAGGTGRSPLHF. CDR3 nucleotide sequence: TGTGCCAGCAGTGTAACGGCCGGTGGGACAGGGAGATCACCCCTCCACTTT.

This chain uses TRBV24-1 with TRBJ2-7; perhaps TRBD2 as D (5 bases). Germline values: CDR1 KGHDR, CDR2 SFDVKD. The V gene lost 7 bases and the J gene lost 0 bases, with 9 bases spanning the gap. The CDR3 runs 13 residues. CDR3: CATRSGSSYEQYF. In DNA, the CDR3 is TGTGCCACCAGAAGCGGAAGCTCCTACGAGCAGTACTTC.

This chain uses TRBV6-1 with TRBJ2-4; 8 bases match TRBD2. V was clipped by 2 bases and J by 7 bases; unmatched bases: 7. The CDR3 covers 15 residues. Germline CDR1 MNHNS, CDR2 SASEGT. The CDR3 sequence is CASSEWSAGVNIQYF. CDR3 DNA: TGTGCCAGCAGTGAATGGTCAGCGGGAGTGAACATTCAGTACTTC.

The table lists this clone with a count of one. The chain couples TRBV5-1 to TRBJ2-7; 9 positions match TRBD2. Germline trimming cut 4 bases from V and 7 bases from J; bases unmatched to any gene: 21. In germline, CDR1 is SGHRS, CDR2 YFSETQ. The CDR3 totals 18 residues. For the CDR3, the DNA is TGCGCCAGCAGCCCGCCCCTTAAGCGGGAGGCTATAAGAATAGAGCAGTACTTC. Translating gives CASSPPLKREAIRIEQYF. The full variable domain, completed using reference TRBV5-1 and TRBJ2-7, is KAGVTQTPRYLIKTRGQQVTLSCSPISGHRSVSWYQQTPGQGLQFLFEYFSETQRNKGNFPGRFSGRQFSNSRSEMNVSTLELGDSALYLCASSPPLKREAIRIEQYFGPGTRLTVT.

In this sample, this clone turned up once. This chain uses TRBV7-6 with TRBJ2-5; 9 bases map to TRBD2. The ends lost 1 base at V and 2 bases at J; junction bases unmatched: 8. Germline V gene lookup returns CDR1 SGHVS and CDR2 FNYEAQ. The CDR3 contains 17 residues. CDR3: CASSLVLAGTNQETQYF. The CDR3 region has the DNA TGTGCCAGCAGCTTAGTCCTAGCGGGGACGAATCAAGAGACCCAGTACTTC.

This clone appeared a single time. CDR3 nucleotides: TGTGCCAGCAGGGTGGGGACAGGGGGCTTGGTGACTGAAGCTTTCTTT. It yields the protein CASRVGTGGLVTEAFF. This chain joins TRBV11-2 and TRBJ1-1, with 12 bases that match TRBD1. Germline assignment: CDR1 SGHAT and CDR2 FQNNGV. The J segment lost 5 bases and the V segment lost 6 bases, leaving 10 bases of the junction unmatched. CDR3 size: 16 residues.

The DNA for the CDR3 is TGTGCCAGCAGTTACTACCGGGACACAGAGCAGTACTTC. Amino acids: CASSYYRDTEQYF. The chain couples TRBV14 to TRBJ2-7; D may be TRBD1 (6 bases). Germline V gives CDR1 SGHDN, CDR2 FVKESK. Between the trimmed V and J ends, which lost 6 bases and 7 bases, there was a span of 16 bases. This CDR3 is 13 amino acids long.

The J gene is TRBJ2-2, the V gene TRBV11-2; 8 bases line up with TRBD1. The CDR3 totals 15 residues. Germline CDR1 and CDR2: SGHAT and FQNNGV. Trimming removed 4 bases from V and 4 bases from J; junction bases left unmatched: 5. CDR3 sequence: CASSYGQGGTGELFF. DNA of the CDR3: TGTGCCAGCAGCTACGGACAGGGCGGCACCGGGGAGCTGTTTTTT. Combining the CDR3 with reference TRBV11-2 and TRBJ2-2 gives the whole variable domain EAGVAQSPRYKIIEKRQSVAFWCNPISGHATLYWYQQILGQGPKLLIQFQNNGVVDDSQLPKDRFSAERLKGVDSTLKIQPAKLEDSAVYLCASSYGQGGTGELFFGEGSRLTVL.

The CDR3: CASSLVSYEQFF. The CDR3 DNA is TGCGCCAGCAGCTTGGTGTCTTATGAGCAGTTCTTC. V and J are TRBV5-1 and TRBJ2-1; D gene uncertain. CDR3 length equals 12 residues. Trimming removed 0 bases from V and 8 bases from J, with 6 bases in between. CDR1 and CDR2 (germline): SGHRS, YFSETQ.